What follows are 25 T cell receptor beta chains derived from one specimen sequenced in a study of blood T cell repertoires in COVID-19. Clones were sequenced by immunoSEQ multiplex PCR, and TCRdb holds only the in-frame ones, with some missing. The table shows about 55,000 clones, with approximately 90% occurring only once. Input material: peripheral blood. The source of these receptors is an elderly man with acute or convalescent COVID-19.

J is TRBJ1-3 and V is TRBV7-3; no clear D. The V end lost 2 bases, the J end lost 7 bases, and 9 bases lay between the germline ends. Germline V gene data show CDR1 as SGHTA and CDR2 as FQGTGA. The CDR3 covers 13 residues. The CDR3 nucleotides read TGTGCCAGCAGCTTAGGGCCCTACAACACCATATATTTT. Translating it yields CASSLGPYNTIYF.

This rearrangement joins TRBV29-1 to TRBJ1-5; the match to TRBD1 covers 10 bases. The J segment lost 5 bases and the V segment lost 5 bases, leaving 3 bases of the junction unmatched. Per the germline V gene, CDR1 is SQVTM and CDR2 is ANQGSEA. The CDR3 spans 13 residues. CDR3 loop: CSVTGTGDQPQHF. For the CDR3, the DNA is TGCAGCGTTACCGGGACAGGGGATCAGCCCCAGCATTTT.

This chain's CDR3 is CASSKEGALPYEQYF. CDR3 bases: TGTGCCAGTAGTAAGGAGGGGGCCCTGCCCTACGAGCAGTACTTC. The rearrangement joins TRBV19 to TRBJ2-7; perhaps TRBD1 as D (7 bases). The CDR3 contains 15 residues. From germline, CDR1 is LNHDA and CDR2 SQIVND (reference sequence). V shed 4 bases and J shed 2 bases, with 15 bases lying between them.

This chain connects TRBV3-1 (or the pseudogene TRBV3-2) to TRBJ2-1; TRBD1 is a possible D gene (6 bases). This CDR3 region has 16 residues. Germline V gene sequence: CDR1 LGHDT, CDR2 YNNKEL (reference sequence). Deletions cut 6 bases from V and 5 bases from J, with 20 bases between. DNA of the CDR3: TGTGCCAGCAGTCGGACAGCCCAAACTCTTAACAATGAGCAGTTCTTC. Translating gives CASSRTAQTLNNEQFF.

This clone was detected once. The chain is built from TRBV10-2 and TRBJ2-2; 7 positions match TRBD1. V dropped 5 bases and J dropped 4; count of bases not matched to a gene: 7. Germline V gene data show CDR1 as WSHSY and CDR2 as SAAADI. The CDR3 loop spans 15 amino acids. The CDR3: CASSIQGPGTGELFF. The CDR3 DNA follows: TGCGCCAGCAGTATACAGGGGCCCGGCACCGGGGAGCTGTTTTTT.

The gene calls are TRBV3-1 (or the pseudogene TRBV3-2) and TRBJ1-4, with TRBD1 matching over 8 bases. Germline V CDR1 and CDR2: LGHDT, YNNKEL (reference sequence). The CDR3 spans 15 residues. V was pared by 0 bases and J by 8 bases, with 5 bases of the junction left unmatched. The CDR3, as DNA: TGTGCCAGCAGCCAAGACCAGGACAGGGAGGAAAAACTGTTTTTT. As protein: CASSQDQDREEKLFF.

The rearrangement links TRBV4-1 to TRBJ2-7; a possible D gene is TRBD1 (6 bases). The CDR3 is made up of 15 amino acids. Trimming removed 0 bases from V and 2 bases from J, with 11 bases in between. Looked up from germline, CDR1 is MGHRA and CDR2 is YSYEKL. As DNA, the CDR3 is TGCGCCAGCAGCCAAGAACCGACAGGCCCCTACGAGCAGTACTTC. This encodes CASSQEPTGPYEQYF.

The chain has TRBV2 and TRBJ2-3; TRBD2 agrees at 14 bases. V was clipped by 6 bases and J by 7 bases; unmatched bases: 15. In germline, CDR1 is SNHLY, CDR2 FYNNEI. CDR3 length equals 18 residues. CDR3 protein: CASRRVGATSGGANTQYF. The CDR3 DNA reads TGTGCCAGCAGGAGGGTTGGGGCGACTAGCGGGGGGGCAAATACGCAGTATTTT.

This rearrangement joins TRBV19 to TRBJ2-1, with 8 bases matching TRBD1. CDR1 and CDR2 from the germline V gene are LNHDA and SQIVND (reference sequence). CDR3 length equals 15 residues. Germline trimming cut 2 bases from V and 8 bases from J; bases unmatched to any gene: 8. Here the CDR3 reads CASSISQDRVHEQFF. CDR3 DNA sequence: TGTGCCAGTAGTATAAGCCAGGACAGGGTTCATGAGCAGTTCTTC.

This clone was observed a handful of times. In DNA, the CDR3 is TGTGCCAGCATGGCCCCAGGGAGGGGTAACTATGGCTACACCTTC. Protein sequence: CASMAPGRGNYGYTF. The chain links TRBV6-5 to TRBJ1-2, with D possibly being TRBD1 (5 bases). CDR1 is MNHEY and CDR2 is SVGAGI in the germline V gene. The V end was cut by 7 bases, the J end by 1 base, with 16 bases between. The CDR3 runs 15 residues.

The CDR3 DNA is TGTGCCAGCACAACCGGACAGGGGGCGCGAGAGCAGTACTTC. Residues: CASTTGQGAREQYF. The V gene is TRBV28, the J gene TRBJ2-7, with TRBD1 identical over 11 bases. The junction had 9 bases not matched to a gene; V was cut back by 7 bases and J by 7 bases. The CDR3 consists of 14 residues. Germline-derived CDR1 and CDR2 are MDHEN and SYDVKM.

The chain links TRBV7-3 to TRBJ1-1, with TRBD1 matching 8 bases. V trimming: 2 bases; J trimming: 3 bases; junction bases outside the gene matches: 8. Germline V gives CDR1 SGHTA, CDR2 FQGTGA. The CDR3 is made up of 16 amino acids. CDR3 in amino acids: CASSLPRTGPYTEAFF. In DNA form, the CDR3 reads TGTGCCAGCAGCTTACCCCGGACAGGGCCCTACACTGAAGCTTTCTTT.

This chain joins TRBV11-2 and TRBJ2-7; 11 bases agree with TRBD2. The CDR3 sequence is 14 residues long. CDR1 is SGHAT and CDR2 is FQNNGV in the germline V gene. J was trimmed by 3 bases and V by 3 bases; bases with no gene match: 1. CDR3 residues: CASSFTSGGYEQYF. CDR3 DNA: TGTGCCAGCAGCTTTACTAGCGGGGGCTACGAGCAGTACTTC.

In DNA, the CDR3 is TGTGCCTGGAGTAAGGGGGAGTGGACTAATGAAAAACTGTTTTTT. Its translation: CAWSKGEWTNEKLFF. The chain recombines TRBV30 with TRBJ1-4; tentative D call: TRBD1 (6 bases). V lost 2 bases to trimming and J lost 2 bases, with 12 bases between them. CDR1 and CDR2 from the germline V gene are GTSNPN and SVGIG (reference sequence). The CDR3 contains 15 residues.

V gene TRBV5-6 combines with J gene TRBJ1-6; D possibly corresponds to TRBD1 (5 bases). Between the trimmed V and J ends, which lost 6 bases and 0 bases, there was a span of 10 bases. The V gene's germline CDR1 is SGHDT and CDR2 YYEEEE. This CDR3 contains 15 residues. The CDR3 DNA is TGTGCCAGCAACGGTAGGGGCTCCTATAATTCACCCCTCCACTTT. This translates into CASNGRGSYNSPLHF.

The gene calls are TRBV28 and TRBJ1-4; 8 bases line up with TRBD1. CDR1 is MDHEN, CDR2 SYDVKM, per germline. V was clipped by 2 bases and J by 7 bases; unmatched bases: 3. The CDR3 extends over 14 amino acids. In nucleotides, the CDR3 is TGTGCCAGCAGTTTAACAGGGGGGGGTGAAAAACTGTTTTTT. It encodes CASSLTGGGEKLFF.

The chain joins TRBV12-3 or TRBV12-4 to TRBJ2-7, with D possibly being TRBD1 (6 bases). The germline V and J ends were trimmed by 6 bases and 9 bases, with 12 bases remaining between them. CDR3 length: 11 residues. In nucleotides, the CDR3 is TGTGCCAGCAGCAAGGACAGTGCGCAGTACTTC. Amino acids: CASSKDSAQYF.

This chain connects TRBV28 to TRBJ1-2; maybe TRBD1 (5 bases). Germline loops: CDR1 MDHEN, CDR2 SYDVKM. V was cut by 5 bases and J by 4 bases, with 20 bases left in between. CDR3 size: 16 residues. CDR3 nucleotide sequence: TGTGCCAGCAGTCCCCTAACAGGAATCGGGGGCTATGGCTACACCTTC. Residues: CASSPLTGIGGYGYTF.

J is TRBJ2-6 and V is TRBV4-2; 8 bases match TRBD2. The trim removed 4 bases at V and 2 bases at J, leaving 7 bases unmatched. Germline V CDR1 and CDR2: LGHNA, YNFKEQ. The CDR3 sequence is 17 residues long. DNA of the CDR3: TGTGCCAGCAGCCGGGAGGCGGGGGGCGCTGGGGCCAACGTCCTGACTTTC. This translates into CASSREAGGAGANVLTF.

This clone was recorded once. The chain links TRBV14 to TRBJ2-6; 7 nucleotides match TRBD1. The CDR3 contains 16 residues. Trimming cost V 5 bases and J 3 bases; bases outside gene matches: 7. Germline V gives CDR1 SGHDN, CDR2 FVKESK. The CDR3 DNA is TGTGCCAGCAGCAAGACAGGGCTGGATGGGGCCAACGTCCTGACTTTC. This encodes CASSKTGLDGANVLTF.

The rearrangement joins TRBV3-1 (or the pseudogene TRBV3-2) to TRBJ2-1; TRBD2 matches 12 bases. The CDR3 totals 17 residues. Germline V lookup: CDR1 LGHDT, CDR2 YNNKEL (reference sequence). J gave up 6 bases and V 6 bases, and 12 bases lay outside the gene matches. The DNA of the CDR3 is TGTGCCAGCAGTCTAGTGGGTCTAGCGGGGGGGATCAATGAGCAGTTCTTC. Translation gives CASSLVGLAGGINEQFF.

The rearrangement links TRBV28 to TRBJ2-7, with D tentatively TRBD2 (5 bases). The V gene lost 4 bases and the J gene lost 0 bases, with 10 bases spanning the gap. The length of the CDR3 is 14 residues. CDR1 is MDHEN and CDR2 is SYDVKM in the germline V gene. In DNA form, the CDR3 reads TGTGCCAGCAGTTCCCCTGGGAGCTCCTACGAGCAGTACTTC. This gives the protein CASSSPGSSYEQYF.

The chain joins TRBV9 to TRBJ2-3, with 13 bases that match TRBD2. The CDR3 sequence is 18 residues long. Trimming cost V 4 bases and J 2 bases; bases outside gene matches: 10. CDR1 is SGDLS, CDR2 YYNGEE, per germline. The CDR3 region has the DNA TGTGCCAGCAGCCCTGGACTAGCGGGGGTTATGAACACAGATACGCAGTATTTT. It is translated as CASSPGLAGVMNTDTQYF.

The CDR3, as DNA: TGTGCCATCACCGACGGACAGGGCTACGAGCAGTACTTC. Translated, it gives CAITDGQGYEQYF. The chain employs TRBV10-3 and TRBJ2-7; TRBD1 agrees at 8 bases. The CDR3 spans 13 residues. Germline assignment: CDR1 ENHRY and CDR2 SYGVKD. V was clipped by 7 bases and J by 3 bases; unmatched bases: 5.

J is TRBJ2-1 and V is TRBV25-1; 10 bases agree with TRBD2. The V and J ends lost 2 bases and 1 base, in that order; junction bases with no gene match: 5. The CDR3 is 17 residues long. Germline assignment: CDR1 MGHDK and CDR2 SYGVNS. Here the CDR3 reads CASSERLAGVSYNEQFF. CDR3 nucleotides: TGTGCCAGCAGTGAACGGCTAGCGGGGGTATCCTACAATGAGCAGTTCTTC.